The 18 T cell receptor beta chains presented below share a single source sample, sequenced in a study of blood T cell repertoires in COVID-19. Sequencing used immunoSEQ multiplex PCR; TCRdb keeps in-frame clones, though not all of them. The table has 100,000 to 150,000 clones, more than 85% seen once; the top ten hold around 2%. The specimen was peripheral blood. The receptors here all came from a man over 45 with COVID-19, enrolled during active disease.

This chain joins TRBV30 and TRBJ2-7; 9 nucleotides agree with TRBD1. CDR3 length: 12 amino acids. Germline CDR1 GTSNPN, CDR2 SVGIG (reference sequence). V trimming: 5 bases; J trimming: 3 bases; junction bases outside the gene matches: 2. The CDR3 protein is CAWRQGGYEQYF. The CDR3 DNA is TGTGCCTGGCGACAGGGGGGCTACGAGCAGTACTTC.

This sequence joins TRBV29-1 and TRBJ2-7; 7 bases match TRBD1. With V trimmed by 4 bases and J by 2 bases, 2 bases remained unmatched. CDR1 and CDR2 from the germline V gene are SQVTM and ANQGSEA. The CDR3 has 12 residues. The CDR3 DNA reads TGCAGCGTTGGTACAGGGGCCTACGAGCAGTACTTC. Its translation: CSVGTGAYEQYF.

This chain links TRBV9 with TRBJ2-2, with TRBD2 matching 8 bases. Germline V gene lookup returns CDR1 SGDLS and CDR2 YYNGEE. Unmatched junction bases numbered 19, after V lost 4 bases and J lost 5 bases. CDR3 length equals 19 residues. The CDR3 loop reads CASSFEGGSGRLVTGELFF. The CDR3 DNA reads TGTGCCAGCAGCTTTGAGGGTGGGAGCGGGAGACTCGTTACCGGGGAGCTGTTTTTT.

The J gene is TRBJ1-1, the V gene TRBV28, with D unresolved. CDR3 size: 16 residues. The germline CDR1 and CDR2 sequences are MDHEN and SYDVKM. V was pared by 3 bases and J by 0 bases, with 14 bases between. The CDR3 loop is CASSFLTGILNTEAFF. CDR3 coding DNA: TGTGCCAGCAGTTTCTTGACGGGGATTTTGAACACTGAAGCTTTCTTT.

There are a few counts of this clone. The J gene is TRBJ1-2, the V gene TRBV7-9, with a weak D call TRBD1 (6 bases). Germline lookup yields CDR1 SEHNR and CDR2 FQNEAQ (reference sequence). The CDR3 consists of 15 residues. Trimming removed 1 base from V and 7 bases from J, with 16 bases in between. Here the CDR3 DNA reads TGTGCCAGCAGCTTAGAAACCCAACAGGGAGCTGGCTACACCTTC. Translation gives CASSLETQQGAGYTF.

This clone appeared a single time. The genes are TRBV10-3 and TRBJ1-1; D not certain. The CDR3 covers 12 residues. V dropped 0 bases and J dropped 6 bases, with 5 bases sitting between them. Germline V gives CDR1 ENHRY, CDR2 SYGVKD. The CDR3 loop reads CAISESQSEAFF. The CDR3 nucleotides are TGTGCCATCAGTGAGTCACAGTCTGAAGCTTTCTTT.

This chain connects TRBV28 to TRBJ2-4; perhaps TRBD1 as D (5 bases). CDR3 length equals 13 residues. Trimming removed 9 bases at V and 2 bases at J, with 11 bases between. The germline V gene has CDR1 MDHEN and CDR2 SYDVKM. CDR3 sequence reads: CASSRVTKNIQYF. The CDR3 DNA reads TGTGCCAGTAGCAGGGTAACCAAAAACATTCAGTACTTC.

The rearrangement joins TRBV4-2 to TRBJ1-1, with D maybe TRBD1 (5 bases). The CDR3 has 15 amino acids. Germline values: CDR1 LGHNA, CDR2 YNFKEQ. With 0 bases removed from V and 4 bases from J, the gap between germline ends came to 12 bases. DNA of the CDR3: TGTGCCAGCAGCCAAGACGACGGGGGTGGCACTGAAGCTTTCTTT. Translating it yields CASSQDDGGGTEAFF.

V is TRBV6-5 and J is TRBJ1-3; 8 bases fit TRBD1. V was pared by 2 bases and J by 0 bases, with 3 bases of the junction left unmatched. Germline V lookup: CDR1 MNHEY, CDR2 SVGAGI. There are 16 residues in the CDR3. CDR3 amino acids: CASSYLGQGSGNTIYF. The DNA for the CDR3 is TGTGCCAGCAGTTACCTCGGACAGGGCTCTGGAAACACCATATATTTT.

The chain carries TRBV18 and TRBJ2-7; 7 nucleotides line up with TRBD1. CDR3 size: 14 residues. V gave up 1 base and J gave up 3 bases; unmatched junction bases: 3. Looked up from germline, CDR1 is KGHSH and CDR2 is LQKENI. Written as DNA, the CDR3 is TGTGCCAGCTCACCACAAGGGACAGACTACGAGCAGTACTTC. Encoded protein: CASSPQGTDYEQYF.

The chain joins TRBV5-4 to TRBJ2-5; tentatively, D is TRBD2 (7 bases). V gave up 4 bases and J gave up 4 bases, with 17 bases separating them. This CDR3 has 15 residues. CDR1 and CDR2 from the germline V gene are SGHNT and YYREEE (reference sequence). CDR3 sequence: CASSPGGPGRETQYF. CDR3 DNA sequence: TGTGCCAGCAGCCCCGGGGGGCCAGGGCGAGAGACCCAGTACTTC. The full variable domain, rest sourced from reference TRBV5-4 and TRBJ2-5, is ETGVTQSPTHLIKTRGQQVTLRCSSQSGHNTVSWYQQALGQGPQFIFQYYREEENGRGNFPPRFSGLQFPNYSSELNVNALELDDSALYLCASSPGGPGRETQYFGPGTRLLVL.

This clone is a singleton in its sample. V and J are TRBV7-3 and TRBJ2-2; D is perhaps TRBD2 (5 bases). The CDR3 runs 16 residues. CDR1 is SGHTA, CDR2 FQGTGA, per germline. V dropped 1 base and J dropped 3 bases, with 12 bases sitting between them. The chain's CDR3 is CASSLSPSQDTGELFF. CDR3 sequence (DNA): TGTGCCAGCAGCTTAAGCCCTAGCCAGGACACCGGGGAGCTGTTTTTT. Combining the CDR3 with reference TRBV7-3 and TRBJ2-2 gives the whole variable domain GAGVSQTPSNKVTEKGKYVELRCDPISGHTALYWYRQSLGQGPEFLIYFQGTGAADDSGLPNDRFFAVRPEGSVSTLKIQRTERGDSAVYLCASSLSPSQDTGELFFGEGSRLTVL.

The rearrangement uses TRBV5-1 and TRBJ2-1; TRBD1 might be the D (7 bases). With 2 bases removed from V and 7 bases from J, the gap between germline ends came to 13 bases. Per the germline V gene, CDR1 is SGHRS and CDR2 is YFSETQ. This CDR3 comprises 14 residues. The CDR3 protein is CASSLSAGGNEQFF. The CDR3 nucleotides are TGCGCCAGCAGCTTAAGCGCAGGGGGGAATGAGCAGTTCTTC.

The chain recombines TRBV5-1 with TRBJ2-3; 9 bases match TRBD1. The J segment lost 2 bases and the V segment lost 4 bases, leaving 8 bases of the junction unmatched. The CDR3 contains 16 residues. Per the germline V gene, CDR1 is SGHRS and CDR2 is YFSETQ. The CDR3 protein is CASSENRDRATDTQYF. The CDR3 DNA reads TGCGCCAGCAGCGAAAACCGGGACAGGGCCACAGATACGCAGTATTTT.

The chain links TRBV30 to TRBJ1-2, with D possibly matching TRBD1 (6 bases). V lost 5 bases to trimming and J lost 4 bases, with 23 bases between them. The CDR3 is made up of 16 amino acids. The V gene's germline CDR1 is GTSNPN and CDR2 SVGIG (reference sequence). The CDR3 reads CAWAAPGARDSYGYTF. CDR3 coding DNA: TGTGCCTGGGCTGCGCCAGGGGCCAGGGATTCCTATGGCTACACCTTC.

The V and J genes are TRBV6-2 or TRBV6-3 and TRBJ2-7, with 7 bases lining up with TRBD2. The CDR3 length is 17 residues. Germline V gene data show CDR1 as MNHEY and CDR2 as SVGEGT. Trimming removed 2 bases from V and 0 bases from J; junction bases left unmatched: 10. CDR3 in amino acids: CASSYGSSGPYSYEQYF. The CDR3 bases are TGTGCCAGCAGTTACGGGTCTAGCGGACCATACTCCTACGAGCAGTACTTC.

This sequence joins TRBV6-2 or TRBV6-3 and TRBJ1-1; 8 nucleotides align to TRBD1. With V trimmed by 6 bases and J by 6 bases, 3 bases remained unmatched. Germline CDR1 and CDR2: MNHEY and SVGEGT. This CDR3 spans 12 amino acids. The CDR3 loop is CASSPGGPEAFF. The CDR3 bases are TGTGCCAGCAGCCCAGGGGGCCCTGAAGCTTTCTTT.

The chain carries TRBV7-8 and TRBJ2-7, with D possibly matching TRBD2 (6 bases). The CDR3 contains 15 residues. Trimming left V 4 bases short and J 2 bases short, with 15 bases between. Germline-derived CDR1 and CDR2 are SGHVS and FQNEAQ. CDR3 sequence (DNA): TGTGCCAGCAGCTCGCGGGACGGATGGGCCTACGAGCAGTACTTC. This gives the protein CASSSRDGWAYEQYF.